In this sample, the clone carrying this T cell receptor beta chain turned up a few times. This likely traces to a read error, being one base from a far larger clone. The sample has other DNA sequences that encode this CDR3 too. The sample belongs to a study of shared clonotypes between healthy human individuals. Ten immunoSEQ deep assay plates held the unsorted PBMC DNA. Repertoires were generated with immunoSEQ multiplex PCR, while TCRdb's copy carries only in-frame clones and drops some. The sample lists about half a million clones, around 85% occurring once. V lost 0 bases and J lost 0; bases outside the gene matches: 14. The CDR3 is 19 residues long. Germline V gene lookup returns CDR1 SGHRS and CDR2 YFSETQ.

J is TRBJ1-1 and V is TRBV5-1; 7 nucleotides line up with TRBD1. Sequenced material: PBMCs. The receptor was derived from a woman in her thirties or forties in good health. Some clones in this sample may be carry-over from other donors' samples. The CDR3 loop is CASSLDARTGAFMNTEAFF. Here the CDR3 DNA reads TGCGCCAGCAGCTTGGACGCTAGGACAGGTGCCTTCATGAACACTGAAGCTTTCTTT.